Below, 5 T cell receptor beta chains from the same sample are listed, as sequenced in a study of Graves' ophthalmopathy and Graves' hyperthyroidism (dated by TCRdb to the late 2010s). For sequencing, an Illumina HiSeq 2000 was employed. TCR beta CDR3 regions were amplified from RNA transcripts for repertoire sequencing. HTBI primers and the Qiagen OneStep RT-PCR kit were used in a first-round RT-PCR, which was followed by a second-round multiplex PCR, size selection and purification. TCRdb reprocessed the public reads (quality trimming at Q25 with fastp, clone calling with MiXCR) and kept in-frame beta chains. When rows share a CDR3 protein, they turn into one entry using the most common DNA and genes. This sample lists 600,000 to 950,000 distinct CDR3 sequences; 35% to 50% were detected once. The top ten clones comprise 35% to 55% of the sample. What was sequenced was peripheral blood. The receptors derive from an adult man with Graves' ophthalmopathy.

This clonotype was counted a few times. The chain joins TRBV25-1 to TRBJ1-2; D may be TRBD1 (6 bases). There are 12 residues in the CDR3. Between the trimmed V and J ends, which lost 5 bases and 12 bases, there was a span of 16 bases. Per germline, CDR1 MGHDK and CDR2 SYGVNS. The CDR3 DNA follows: TGTGCCAGCAGTCCCCTAGCGGGGGGCGACACCTTC. This encodes CASSPLAGGDTF.

The chain uses TRBV7-9 and TRBJ2-6, with D perhaps TRBD2 (6 bases). The CDR3 runs to 19 residues. V was trimmed by 6 bases and J by 0 bases, leaving 21 bases between them. CDR1 is SEHNR and CDR2 is FQNEAQ in the germline V gene (reference sequence). The CDR3 is CASSTSIIGEGSGANVLTF. CDR3 nucleotide sequence: TGTGCCAGCAGTACTAGCATTATAGGTGAAGGCTCTGGGGCCAACGTCCTGACTTTC.

This clonotype was observed a few times. The genes are TRBV7-2 and TRBJ2-5; D is possibly TRBD1 or TRBD2 (5 bases each). Germline V gene data show CDR1 as SGHTA and CDR2 as FQGNSA. Trimming took 0 bases from V and 0 from J, leaving 8 bases between them. The CDR3 sequence is 15 residues long. DNA of the CDR3: TGTGCCAGCAGCTTAGCCGGGACGGACCAAGAGACCCAGTACTTC. This codes for CASSLAGTDQETQYF. The full variable domain, rest sourced from reference TRBV7-2 and TRBJ2-5, is GAGVSQSPSNKVTEKGKDVELRCDPISGHTALYWYRQSLGQGLEFLIYFQGNSAPDKSGLPSDRFSAERTGGSVSTLTIQRTQQEDSAVYLCASSLAGTDQETQYFGPGTRLLVL.

Remarks on this clonotype: A much more abundant neighbour one base away suggests this may be a read error. The V and J genes are TRBV9 and TRBJ1-4; 8 nucleotides line up with TRBD1. CDR3 length equals 14 residues. Germline V gene lookup returns CDR1 SGDLS and CDR2 YYNGEE. The CDR3 region has the DNA TGTGCCAGCAGCGCCCGACAGGGGTATGAAAAACCGTTTTTT. This encodes CASSARQGYEKPFF.

The CDR3 bases are TGTGCCAGCAGCCCATGGCCAACTTACGAGCAGTACTTC. Protein: CASSPWPTYEQYF. This chain uses TRBV7-2 with TRBJ2-7; D is unresolved. The CDR3 is 13 residues long. The germline V gene has CDR1 SGHTA and CDR2 FQGNSA. V was trimmed by 5 bases and J by 4 bases, leaving 12 bases between them.